The next 13 T cell receptor beta chains were all read from a single sample in a study of shared clonotypes between healthy human individuals. Only in-frame clones appear in the TCRdb table, and some are missing; sequencing was by immunoSEQ multiplex PCR. The data show approximately 500,000 clones, with 75% to 85% seen just once and 10% to 15% held by the top ten. The material sequenced was PBMCs. These receptors were obtained from a woman in her forties in good health. Some clones in this sample may be carry-over from other donors' samples.

This clone was counted at least ten times. V and J are TRBV7-9 and TRBJ2-7; 14 nucleotides agree with TRBD2. Trimming took 1 base from V and 1 from J; bases not matched to a gene: 3. The CDR3 spans 17 residues. Germline CDR1 SEHNR, CDR2 FQNEAQ (reference sequence). The CDR3: CASSLGGLAGVSYEQYF. The DNA of the CDR3 is TGTGCCAGCAGCTTAGGGGGACTAGCGGGAGTTTCCTACGAGCAGTACTTC. Looking up the rest from reference TRBV7-9 and TRBJ2-7 gives the full variable domain: DTGVSQNPRHKITKRGQNVTFRCDPISEHNRLYWYRQTLGQGPEFLTYFQNEAQLEKSRLLSDRFSAERPKGSFSTLEIQRTEQGDSAMYLCASSLGGLAGVSYEQYFGPGTRLTVT.

V usage is TRBV11-2 and J usage is TRBJ2-3; either TRBD1 or TRBD2 may supply D (7 bases each). V was trimmed by 4 bases and J by 6 bases, leaving 20 bases between them. The CDR3 covers 16 residues. Germline lookup yields CDR1 SGHAT and CDR2 FQNNGV. The CDR3 bases are TGTGCCAGCAGCTCACAAGGGGGCGGGAGTGCGGATACGCAGTATTTT. Its protein is CASSSQGGGSADTQYF. Based on the CDR3 plus reference TRBV11-2 and TRBJ2-3, the full variable domain is EAGVAQSPRYKIIEKRQSVAFWCNPISGHATLYWYQQILGQGPKLLIQFQNNGVVDDSQLPKDRFSAERLKGVDSTLKIQPAKLEDSAVYLCASSSQGGGSADTQYFGPGTRLTVL.

This chain connects TRBV28 to TRBJ1-2; 7 bases match TRBD1. The CDR3 contains 15 residues. CDR1 and CDR2 from the germline V gene are MDHEN and SYDVKM. Trimming removed 6 bases from V and 2 bases from J; junction bases left unmatched: 9. The CDR3 loop is CASRGPGGPNYGYTF. CDR3 sequence (DNA): TGTGCCAGCAGGGGTCCAGGGGGTCCAAACTATGGCTACACCTTC.

V gene TRBV6-1 combines with J gene TRBJ2-2; 7 nucleotides line up with TRBD1. CDR3 length: 15 amino acids. V was clipped by 3 bases and J by 6 bases; unmatched bases: 7. Germline V gene data show CDR1 as MNHNS and CDR2 as SASEGT. CDR3 coding DNA: TGTGCCAGCAGTGAGGGGATGGGGACAGCCGGGGAGCTGTTTTTT. Translation: CASSEGMGTAGELFF.

The chain is built from TRBV10-3 and TRBJ1-3, with 7 bases lining up with TRBD1. The J segment lost 0 bases and the V segment lost 3 bases, leaving 14 bases of the junction unmatched. Germline CDR1 ENHRY, CDR2 SYGVKD. This CDR3 has 19 amino acids. In nucleotides, the CDR3 is TGTGCCATCAGTGAAGACTTTACGGGACAGTTACTCTCTGGAAACACCATATATTTT. Translation gives CAISEDFTGQLLSGNTIYF.

The chain combines TRBV11-2 with TRBJ1-3, with D maybe TRBD1 (5 bases). The ends were cut back, 3 bases at V and 0 bases at J, with 12 bases in the middle. The CDR3 length is 16 residues. CDR1 SGHAT and CDR2 FQNNGV come from the germline V gene. The CDR3 sequence is CASSLKDNYSGNTIYF. In DNA, the CDR3 is TGTGCCAGCAGCTTGAAGGACAACTACTCTGGAAACACCATATATTTT.

The chain recombines TRBV29-1 with TRBJ2-5, with D perhaps TRBD2 (5 bases). Germline loops: CDR1 SQVTM, CDR2 ANQGSEA. V gave up 1 base and J gave up 1 base, with 13 bases separating them. The CDR3 spans 15 residues. This CDR3 is CSVEAQEAIQETQYF. As DNA, the CDR3 is TGCAGCGTTGAAGCCCAGGAGGCTATCCAAGAGACCCAGTACTTC.

This clone appeared a few times. This chain links TRBV5-1 with TRBJ2-2; D gene unclear. Germline values: CDR1 SGHRS, CDR2 YFSETQ. The CDR3 totals 15 residues. Trimming took off 5 bases at V and 0 bases at J, with 11 bases between the two ends. The CDR3 DNA reads TGCGCCAGCAGTTACAGCAAACCGAACACCGGGGAGCTGTTTTTT. Residues: CASSYSKPNTGELFF.

The V call is TRBV7-9, the J call TRBJ2-3, with 8 nucleotides matching TRBD1. The CDR3 spans 15 residues. CDR1 and CDR2 from the germline V gene are SEHNR and FQNEAQ (reference sequence). J gave up 0 bases and V 3 bases, and 2 bases lay outside the gene matches. CDR3 nucleotide sequence: TGTGCCAGCAGCTTCTGGGACAGGAGCACAGATACGCAGTATTTT. It is translated as CASSFWDRSTDTQYF. Filled out from reference TRBV7-9 and TRBJ2-3, the complete variable domain reads DTGVSQNPRHKITKRGQNVTFRCDPISEHNRLYWYRQTLGQGPEFLTYFQNEAQLEKSRLLSDRFSAERPKGSFSTLEIQRTEQGDSAMYLCASSFWDRSTDTQYFGPGTRLTVL.

This clone was counted many times. The chain couples TRBV10-3 to TRBJ2-5; a possible D gene is TRBD1 (5 bases). The CDR3 is 13 residues long. V lost 5 bases and J 8 bases, leaving 15 bases between the germline ends. Per germline, CDR1 ENHRY and CDR2 SYGVKD. CDR3 in amino acids: CAISQDTSGTQYF. CDR3 bases: TGTGCCATCAGTCAGGACACCTCAGGCACCCAGTACTTC.

This clone has at least ten counts. This chain joins TRBV7-3 and TRBJ2-1; maybe TRBD1 (6 bases). The CDR3 loop spans 16 amino acids. Looked up from germline, CDR1 is SGHTA and CDR2 is FQGTGA. Trimming cost V 5 bases and J 3 bases, with 17 bases left between them. The CDR3 loop reads CASSTLAGTHYNEQFF. CDR3 bases: TGTGCCAGCAGCACCCTCGCCGGGACACACTACAATGAGCAGTTCTTC.

V gene TRBV7-6 combines with J gene TRBJ2-7; D not resolved. The CDR3 covers 13 residues. The V gene lost 5 bases and the J gene lost 2 bases, with 10 bases spanning the gap. CDR1 SGHVS and CDR2 FNYEAQ come from the germline V gene. Written as DNA, the CDR3 is TGTGCCAGCAGCGCTGGCGACACCTACGAGCAGTACTTC. Its translation: CASSAGDTYEQYF.

The chain joins TRBV11-2 to TRBJ2-3, with unresolved D. This CDR3 comprises 16 residues. CDR1 and CDR2 (germline): SGHAT, FQNNGV. Trimming removed 0 bases from V and 2 bases from J, with 12 bases in between. The DNA for the CDR3 is TGTGCCAGCAGCTTAGATTTAAGTCCTTTCACAGATACGCAGTATTTT. This encodes CASSLDLSPFTDTQYF.